This T cell receptor beta chain was found in a study of T cell changes during pregnancy in multiple sclerosis. Produced via immunoSEQ multiplex PCR; TCRdb's table is partial and in-frame only. The sample contains roughly 48,000 clones, 88% of which appear only once. The material sequenced was CD4+ T cells from peripheral blood mononuclear cells, taken in the second trimester of pregnancy. The receptor comes from a female donor with multiple sclerosis, enrolled in a pregnancy study.

The CDR3 region has the DNA TGTGCCAGCAGCTTAGGTTTTCCAGGGGTCTTTAGCAATCAGCCCCAGCATTTT. Protein: CASSLGFPGVFSNQPQHF. The rearrangement uses TRBV11-2 and TRBJ1-5, with D possibly being TRBD1 (6 bases). The ends were cut back, 1 base at V and 0 bases at J, with 16 bases in the middle. Looked up from germline, CDR1 is SGHAT and CDR2 is FQNNGV. The CDR3 extends over 18 amino acids.